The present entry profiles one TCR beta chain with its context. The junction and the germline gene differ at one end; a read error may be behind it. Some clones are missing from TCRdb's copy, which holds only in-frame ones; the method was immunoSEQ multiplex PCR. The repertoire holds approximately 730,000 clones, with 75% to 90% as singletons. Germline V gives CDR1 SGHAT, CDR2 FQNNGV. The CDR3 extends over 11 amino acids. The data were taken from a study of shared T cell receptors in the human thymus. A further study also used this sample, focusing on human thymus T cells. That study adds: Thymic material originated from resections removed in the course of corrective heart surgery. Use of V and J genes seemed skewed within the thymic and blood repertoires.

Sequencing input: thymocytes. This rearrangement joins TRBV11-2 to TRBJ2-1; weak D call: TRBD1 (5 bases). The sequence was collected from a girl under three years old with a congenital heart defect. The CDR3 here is CASSFGAASLF. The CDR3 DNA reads TGTGCCAGCAGCTTTGGGGCTGCCAGTCTCTTC.